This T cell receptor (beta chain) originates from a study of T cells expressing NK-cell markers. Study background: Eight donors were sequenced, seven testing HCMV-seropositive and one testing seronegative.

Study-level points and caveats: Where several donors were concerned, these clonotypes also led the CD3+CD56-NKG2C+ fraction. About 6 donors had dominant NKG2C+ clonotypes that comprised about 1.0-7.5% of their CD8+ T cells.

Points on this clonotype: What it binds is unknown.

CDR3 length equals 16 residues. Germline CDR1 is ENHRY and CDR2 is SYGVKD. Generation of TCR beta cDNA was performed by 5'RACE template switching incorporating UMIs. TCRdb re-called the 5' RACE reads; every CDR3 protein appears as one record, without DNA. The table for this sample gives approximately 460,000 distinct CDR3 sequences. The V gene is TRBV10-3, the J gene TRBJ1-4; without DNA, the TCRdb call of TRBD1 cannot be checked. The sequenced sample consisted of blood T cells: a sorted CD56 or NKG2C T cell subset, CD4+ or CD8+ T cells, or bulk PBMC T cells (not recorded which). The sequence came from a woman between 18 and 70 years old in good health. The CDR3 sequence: CAISESKGTGDEKLFF.